This TCR beta chain is from a study of T-cell memory formation after mild COVID-19. This clonotype was detected ten times or more. Its antigen is not known. Findings of the study overall: Contracting CD8+ clones were enriched in EMRA, CD4+ mainly in CM and EM.

TCRdb ran MiXCR on the 5' RACE reads and lists one entry per CDR3 protein. The sample carries about 470,000 distinct CDR3 sequences, about 18% recorded once. Germline CDR1 and CDR2: SGHRS and YFSETQ. This CDR3 region has 14 residues. V trimming: 7 bases; J trimming: 7 bases; junction bases outside the gene matches: 5. The sequencing input was PBMCs or a T cell subset sorted from them (not recorded which). This TCR derives from an adult woman who had mild COVID-19 (a few samples of this study predate the infection). Cell type and time point are not known. The chain combines TRBV5-1 with TRBJ2-1; 13 bases match TRBD2. The CDR3 DNA is TGCGCCAGCGGACTAGCGGGAGTAGGTAATGAGCAGTTCTTC. This sequence encodes CASGLAGVGNEQFF.